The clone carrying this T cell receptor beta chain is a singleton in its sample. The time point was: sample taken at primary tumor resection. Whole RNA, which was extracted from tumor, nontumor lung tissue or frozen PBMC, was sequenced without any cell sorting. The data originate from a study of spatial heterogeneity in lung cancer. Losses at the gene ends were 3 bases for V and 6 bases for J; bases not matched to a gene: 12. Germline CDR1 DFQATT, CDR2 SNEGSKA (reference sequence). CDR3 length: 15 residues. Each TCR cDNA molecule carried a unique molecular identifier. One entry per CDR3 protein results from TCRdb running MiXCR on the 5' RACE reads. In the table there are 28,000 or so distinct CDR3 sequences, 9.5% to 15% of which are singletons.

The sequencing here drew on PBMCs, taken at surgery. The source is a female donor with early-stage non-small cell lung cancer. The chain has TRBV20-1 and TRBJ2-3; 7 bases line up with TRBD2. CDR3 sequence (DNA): TGCAGTGCTAGGACGGCGGCGGGAGAGTCGGATACGCAGTATTTT. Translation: CSARTAAGESDTQYF.